The source of this TCR beta chain is a study of blood T cell repertoires in COVID-19. Study-wide context: Samples taken during acute and convalescent COVID-19 were collected in the United States, Italy and Spain.

The length of the CDR3 is 13 residues. V lost 4 bases and J lost 3; bases outside the gene matches: 2. Per germline, CDR1 LGHNA and CDR2 YSLEER. The method was immunoSEQ multiplex PCR; TCRdb's version includes in-frame clones alone and lacks a portion of them. Of about 67,000 clones in the sample, roughly 85% were seen once. The gene calls are TRBV4-3 and TRBJ1-2, with 7 nucleotides matching TRBD1. The sequenced sample consisted of peripheral blood. The sequence was collected from a human donor in a cohort sampled during active COVID-19. CDR3 amino acids: CASSPGQYYGYTF. In DNA, the CDR3 is TGCGCCAGCAGCCCGGGACAGTACTATGGCTACACCTTC.